This TCR beta chain emerged from a study of cytomegalovirus exposure and HLA in healthy donors. Trimming cost V 3 bases and J 4 bases, with 13 bases left between them. The CDR3 contains 15 residues. The germline V gene has CDR1 SGHRS and CDR2 YFSETQ. Amplification used 60 Vbeta primers and 13 Jbeta primers. This table comes from immunoSEQ multiplex PCR, and its TCRdb copy is limited to in-frame clones, with some not included. The sample lists tens of thousands of clones; around three quarters were seen once. The sequencing input was PBMCs. The V and J genes are TRBV5-1 and TRBJ2-2; tentative D call: TRBD2 (6 bases). This TCR derives from a man aged 30 to 45 in good health and CMV-seronegative. CDR3 sequence: CASSWDFQSTGELFF. The CDR3 nucleotides read TGCGCCAGCAGCTGGGACTTTCAAAGCACCGGGGAGCTGTTTTTT.